The T cell receptor (beta chain) under discussion was sequenced for a study of CD8+ T cells in alopecia areata. Sequencing used cDNA as its template, made by extracting RNA and reverse transcribing it. Repertoires were generated with immunoSEQ multiplex PCR, while TCRdb's copy carries only in-frame clones and drops some. The table has about 64,000 clones, about 44% seen once. The CDR3 spans 16 residues. Germline V gives CDR1 SNHLY, CDR2 FYNNEI. The V end was cut by 4 bases, the J end by 9 bases, with 22 bases between. The chain is built from TRBV2 and TRBJ2-1; D is unclear. This sequence originates from a human donor with alopecia areata. The material sequenced was NKG2D-low CD8+ T cells sorted from blood. The CDR3 DNA sequence: TGTGCCAGCAGTGGCCCTCTCGACTCAGGTCGGAGTGAGCAGTTCTTC. Residues: CASSGPLDSGRSEQFF.